The next 22 T cell receptor beta chains were all read from a single sample in a study of shared clonotypes between healthy human individuals. Data came from immunoSEQ multiplex PCR; TCRdb stores just in-frame clones and leaves some out. Of some 1.4 million clones in the sample, roughly 96% are singletons; the top ten hold 1% to 1.5%. The sequenced sample was naive CD4+ T cells sorted from blood. Subset described: CD45RA+ positively selected. Receptors originate from a man aged 25 to 40 in good health.

The table lists this clone with a count of one. CDR3 DNA sequence: TGTGCCACCAGCAGCCTAAAAACGGACAGGGTCCGATATGGCTACACCTTC. Protein: CATSSLKTDRVRYGYTF. This chain connects TRBV15 to TRBJ1-2; 8 positions agree with TRBD1. The CDR3 covers 17 residues. J was trimmed by 5 bases and V by 3 bases; bases with no gene match: 14. Germline lookup yields CDR1 LNHNV and CDR2 YYDKDF (reference sequence).

V and J are TRBV5-1 and TRBJ2-1; 10 bases fit TRBD2. V gave up 2 bases and J gave up 8 bases; unmatched junction bases: 16. Germline values: CDR1 SGHRS, CDR2 YFSETQ. CDR3 length: 18 amino acids. The CDR3 sequence: CASSFASGSRRSVDEQFF. In DNA form, the CDR3 reads TGCGCCAGCAGCTTTGCTAGCGGGAGTAGAAGGTCTGTCGATGAGCAGTTCTTC.

The chain is built from TRBV9 and TRBJ2-7, with TRBD1 matching 7 bases. V was clipped by 0 bases and J by 2 bases; unmatched bases: 5. This CDR3 has 15 residues. Germline V CDR1 and CDR2: SGDLS, YYNGEE. This chain's CDR3 is CASSVGTGAAYEQYF. CDR3 nucleotides: TGTGCCAGCAGCGTAGGCACAGGGGCAGCCTACGAGCAGTACTTC.

Concerning this clone itself: One end of the junction varies from germline; a read error may be responsible. This chain links TRBV19 with TRBJ2-7; tentative D call: TRBD1 (6 bases). This CDR3 region has 15 residues. Germline loops: CDR1 LNHDA, CDR2 SQIVND (reference sequence). The CDR3 is CASSTQQGSSDEQYF. CDR3 coding DNA: TGTGCCAGTAGTACCCAACAGGGTTCCTCCGACGAGCAGTACTTC.

The CDR3 is CASSPGQGGPNGYTF. The CDR3 DNA follows: TGTGCCAGCAGCCCCGGACAGGGAGGCCCTAATGGCTACACCTTC. V gene TRBV11-2 combines with J gene TRBJ1-2, with 8 bases fitting TRBD1. Germline CDR1 and CDR2: SGHAT and FQNNGV. CDR3 length: 15 amino acids. Germline trimming cut 5 bases from V and 6 bases from J; bases unmatched to any gene: 11.

The chain is built from TRBV28 and TRBJ2-2; D gene ambiguous. V lost 7 bases to trimming and J lost 1 base, with 10 bases between them. The CDR3 covers 14 residues. The germline V gene encodes CDR1 MDHEN and CDR2 SYDVKM. The CDR3 sequence is CASKRGWNTGELFF. The CDR3 DNA reads as TGTGCCAGCAAAAGAGGATGGAACACCGGGGAGCTGTTTTTT. The variable domain in full, with the rest retrieved from reference TRBV28 and TRBJ2-2, is DVKVTQSSRYLVKRTGEKVFLECVQDMDHENMFWYRQDPGLGLRLIYFSYDVKMKEKGDIPEGYSVSREKKERFSLILESASTNQTSMYLCASKRGWNTGELFFGEGSRLTVL.

This clone was seen just once. This sequence joins TRBV5-1 and TRBJ2-1; 9 bases fit TRBD2. The CDR3 runs to 15 residues. With 1 base clipped from V and 10 bases from J, the junction kept 9 bases outside the gene matches. Per germline, CDR1 SGHRS and CDR2 YFSETQ. The CDR3 DNA is TGCGCCAGCAGCTTGAGCGGGAGGCTGCGGGGCGAGCAGTTCTTC. This translates into CASSLSGRLRGEQFF. The full variable domain, completed using reference TRBV5-1 and TRBJ2-1, is KAGVTQTPRYLIKTRGQQVTLSCSPISGHRSVSWYQQTPGQGLQFLFEYFSETQRNKGNFPGRFSGRQFSNSRSEMNVSTLELGDSALYLCASSLSGRLRGEQFFGPGTRLTVL.

The chain combines TRBV27 with TRBJ1-5, with no clear D. The germline V gene has CDR1 MNHEY and CDR2 SMNVEV (reference sequence). This CDR3 is 14 amino acids long. Between the trimmed V and J ends, which lost 5 bases and 0 bases, there was a span of 8 bases. In DNA form, the CDR3 reads TGTGCCAGCAGTCAGACCTATAGCAATCAGCCCCAGCATTTT. This gives the protein CASSQTYSNQPQHF.

J is TRBJ2-5 and V is TRBV2; D possibly corresponds to TRBD2 (5 bases). Germline lookup yields CDR1 SNHLY and CDR2 FYNNEI. Trimming cost V 9 bases and J 0 bases, with 11 bases left between them. CDR3 length equals 13 residues. The chain's CDR3 is CARSRDYQETQYF. The CDR3 DNA reads as TGTGCCAGAAGTCGGGATTACCAAGAGACCCAGTACTTC.

The chain links TRBV27 to TRBJ2-2; TRBD2 might be the D (6 bases). V was cut by 6 bases and J by 0 bases, with 11 bases left in between. CDR3 length: 15 residues. CDR1 MNHEY and CDR2 SMNVEV come from the germline V gene (reference sequence). CDR3 region: CASRPGGANTGELFF. DNA of the CDR3: TGTGCCAGCAGACCCGGGGGAGCGAACACCGGGGAGCTGTTTTTT.

The chain has TRBV28 and TRBJ2-1; the D is unclear. V lost 0 bases to trimming and J lost 2 bases, with 8 bases between them. Germline V gene data show CDR1 as MDHEN and CDR2 as SYDVKM. CDR3 length: 15 residues. The CDR3: CASSLWGGAYNEQFF. In nucleotides, the CDR3 is TGTGCCAGCAGTTTATGGGGTGGGGCCTACAATGAGCAGTTCTTC.

In regard to this clone: At the DNA level, this CDR3 is encoded by other sequences in the same sample as well. The chain has TRBV2 and TRBJ2-7; D unclear. V lost 4 bases to trimming and J lost 2 bases, with 3 bases between them. This CDR3 comprises 11 residues. In germline, CDR1 is SNHLY, CDR2 FYNNEI. The CDR3 is CASSAPYEQYF. The CDR3 nucleotides read TGTGCCAGCAGTGCCCCCTACGAGCAGTACTTC.

For this clone: Other DNA sequences in the sample encode the same CDR3. This chain connects TRBV5-1 to TRBJ2-1, with D hard to call. Germline V gives CDR1 SGHRS, CDR2 YFSETQ. Trimming left V 4 bases short and J 3 bases short, with 2 bases between. This CDR3 is 11 amino acids long. CDR3 sequence reads: CASSNYNEQFF. As DNA, the CDR3 is TGCGCCAGCAGCAACTACAATGAGCAGTTCTTC.

The chain combines TRBV5-1 with TRBJ2-3; 13 nucleotides agree with TRBD2. The V and J ends lost 3 bases and 3 bases, in that order; junction bases with no gene match: 13. The germline V gene encodes CDR1 SGHRS and CDR2 YFSETQ. CDR3 length equals 19 residues. CDR3 in DNA: TGCGCCAGCAGCTACGGACTAACTAGCGGGAGGGCCGGGACAGATACGCAGTATTTT. Translation gives CASSYGLTSGRAGTDTQYF.

The genes are TRBV10-3 and TRBJ2-2, with D hard to call. The CDR3 has 15 amino acids. Trimming left V 2 bases short and J 5 bases short, with 12 bases between. Germline V gives CDR1 ENHRY, CDR2 SYGVKD. The CDR3 DNA reads TGTGCCATCAGTGAGACCACCCTTGATACCGGGGAGCTGTTTTTT. It encodes CAISETTLDTGELFF.

The gene calls are TRBV9 and TRBJ2-3, with 8 bases matching TRBD2. CDR3 length: 17 residues. Germline CDR1 is SGDLS and CDR2 is YYNGEE. V dropped 0 bases and J dropped 5; count of bases not matched to a gene: 11. In DNA, the CDR3 is TGTGCCAGCAGCGTAGAGGTTAGCGGGACCGACGGAGATACGCAGTATTTT. The encoded protein is CASSVEVSGTDGDTQYF.

This clone appeared a single time. The V gene is TRBV5-6, the J gene TRBJ1-4; D is possibly TRBD1 (5 bases). V lost 0 bases and J lost 7, with 16 bases in between. There are 16 residues in the CDR3. In germline, CDR1 is SGHDT, CDR2 YYEEEE. CDR3 DNA sequence: TGTGCCAGCAGCTTGGTTGTGCGGCAGGGACTTGAAAAACTGTTTTTT. This encodes CASSLVVRQGLEKLFF.

The chain has TRBV6-6 and TRBJ2-1; D gene ambiguous. This CDR3 spans 12 amino acids. The V gene's germline CDR1 is MNHNY and CDR2 SVGAGI (reference sequence). Trimming shortened V by 0 bases and J by 7 bases, and 4 bases separated the two germline ends. The CDR3 reads CASSYSRNEQFF. For the CDR3, the DNA is TGTGCCAGCAGTTACTCTCGAAATGAGCAGTTCTTC.

The chain combines TRBV5-4 with TRBJ2-5; 7 bases fit TRBD1. CDR3 size: 14 residues. Germline CDR1 SGHNT, CDR2 YYREEE (reference sequence). V lost 4 bases, J lost 2 bases, and 5 bases stayed unmatched. The CDR3 DNA reads as TGTGCCAGCAGCCCGGGACAGAATCAAGAGACCCAGTACTTC. Amino acids: CASSPGQNQETQYF.

The count of this clone is one. The same CDR3 also results from other DNA sequences found in this sample. The CDR3 region is CASSVGVLETQYF. The DNA of the CDR3 is TGTGCCAGCAGCGTAGGGGTCCTCGAGACCCAGTACTTC. This chain connects TRBV9 to TRBJ2-5; D is uncertain. This CDR3 spans 13 amino acids. The V gene lost 0 bases and the J gene lost 5 bases, with 8 bases spanning the gap. The V gene's germline CDR1 is SGDLS and CDR2 YYNGEE.

This chain links TRBV7-9 with TRBJ1-1; 8 bases align to TRBD1. Unmatched junction bases numbered 7, after V lost 1 base and J lost 6 bases. CDR3 size: 15 residues. Germline CDR1 is SEHNR and CDR2 is FQNEAQ (reference sequence). The CDR3 bases are TGTGCCAGCAGCTTAGAGGGACAGGTCGGCCCTGAAGCTTTCTTT. This translates into CASSLEGQVGPEAFF.

The CDR3 loop is CATTGGQAGIRTIYF. The CDR3, as DNA: TGTGCCACGACAGGTGGACAGGCCGGAATTCGCACCATATATTTT. The genes are TRBV6-6 and TRBJ1-3, with 7 positions matching TRBD1. V trimming: 10 bases; J trimming: 9 bases; junction bases outside the gene matches: 18. The CDR3 totals 15 residues. The germline V gene encodes CDR1 MNHNY and CDR2 SVGAGI (reference sequence).